The 29 T cell receptor beta chains reported below all come from one sample, sequenced in a study of OX40 agonist ivuxolimab in advanced cancers. Clones were sequenced by immunoSEQ multiplex PCR, and TCRdb holds only the in-frame ones, with some missing. This sample carries around 70,000 clones, around nine tenths of them seen once, and the ten largest clones take about 7.1%. The sequencing used CD4+ or CD8+ T cells sorted from blood, collected in a trial of the OX40 agonist ivuxolimab. The source is an adult with an advanced solid tumor such as melanoma, head and neck, liver or kidney cancer.

The genes are TRBV11-2 and TRBJ2-1; 12 bases match TRBD2. CDR1 is SGHAT and CDR2 is FQNNGV in the germline V gene. V lost 4 bases to trimming and J lost 4 bases; unmatched junction nucleotides: 5. This CDR3 region has 16 residues. The CDR3 is CASSSLAGGLYNEQFF. In nucleotides, the CDR3 is TGTGCCAGCAGCTCCCTAGCGGGGGGGCTTTACAATGAGCAGTTCTTC. Filled out from reference TRBV11-2 and TRBJ2-1, the complete variable domain reads EAGVAQSPRYKIIEKRQSVAFWCNPISGHATLYWYQQILGQGPKLLIQFQNNGVVDDSQLPKDRFSAERLKGVDSTLKIQPAKLEDSAVYLCASSSLAGGLYNEQFFGPGTRLTVL.

In this sample, this clone turned up once. This chain joins TRBV10-2 and TRBJ2-7, with TRBD1 matching over 9 bases. CDR3 length: 14 amino acids. With V trimmed by 4 bases and J by 2 bases, 3 bases remained unmatched. Per the germline V gene, CDR1 is WSHSY and CDR2 is SAAADI. The CDR3 here is CASSGNRGPYEQYF. CDR3 bases: TGCGCCAGCAGTGGGAACAGGGGGCCCTACGAGCAGTACTTC.

In this sample, this clone turned up a few times. The V gene is TRBV6-4, the J gene TRBJ1-5, with TRBD1 as a possible D gene (6 bases). Germline V gene data show CDR1 as MRHNA and CDR2 as SNTAGT. The ends were cut back, 5 bases at V and 6 bases at J, with 14 bases in the middle. CDR3 length: 14 amino acids. CDR3 bases: TGTGCCAGCAGTCCGGACCCGGGGGCTCAGCCCCAGCATTTT. It codes for CASSPDPGAQPQHF.

The gene calls are TRBV25-1 and TRBJ1-4, with D hard to call. CDR1 and CDR2 (germline): MGHDK, SYGVNS. V lost 4 bases, J lost 5 bases, and 5 bases lay in between. CDR3 length equals 12 residues. The CDR3 is CASSGPNEKLFF. CDR3 nucleotides: TGTGCCAGCAGTGGGCCCAATGAAAAACTGTTTTTT.

The V and J genes are TRBV14 and TRBJ2-3, with D hard to call. The V and J ends lost 3 bases and 2 bases respectively, with 9 bases between them. From germline, CDR1 is SGHDN and CDR2 FVKESK. The CDR3 covers 14 residues. The CDR3 sequence is CASSQRISTDTQYF. CDR3 in DNA: TGTGCCAGCAGCCAGCGAATTTCCACAGATACGCAGTATTTT.

The chain carries TRBV13 and TRBJ2-3; TRBD2 might be the D (6 bases). CDR3 length: 15 amino acids. Between the trimmed V and J ends, which lost 1 base and 2 bases, there was a span of 10 bases. Germline V gene data show CDR1 as PRHDT and CDR2 as FYEKMQ (reference sequence). The CDR3 bases are TGTGCCAGCAGCTTAGCGGGGGACCACACAGATACGCAGTATTTT. Translation: CASSLAGDHTDTQYF.

The V call is TRBV5-6, the J call TRBJ2-1; D might be TRBD1 (5 bases). The CDR3 runs 14 residues. V dropped 4 bases and J dropped 7 bases, with 15 bases sitting between them. The germline V gene encodes CDR1 SGHDT and CDR2 YYEEEE. CDR3 amino acids: CASSRQLSLNEQFF. DNA of the CDR3: TGTGCCAGCAGCCGACAGCTTTCCTTAAATGAGCAGTTCTTC. The whole variable domain, remainder taken from reference TRBV5-6 and TRBJ2-1, is DAGVTQSPTHLIKTRGQQVTLRCSPKSGHDTVSWYQQALGQGPQFIFQYYEEEERQRGNFPDRFSGHQFPNYSSELNVNALLLGDSALYLCASSRQLSLNEQFFGPGTRLTVL.

The chain uses TRBV18 and TRBJ2-7; the match to TRBD2 covers 9 bases. The CDR3 runs to 14 residues. Looked up from germline, CDR1 is KGHSH and CDR2 is LQKENI. Unmatched junction bases numbered 7, after V lost 6 bases and J lost 4 bases. DNA of the CDR3: TGTGCCAGCTCCCTTAGCGGGGGCGAGTACGAGCAGTACTTC. It specifies CASSLSGGEYEQYF.

The table lists this clone with a few counts. This chain uses TRBV9 with TRBJ1-1, with a weak D call TRBD1 (6 bases). CDR3 length equals 14 residues. The V and J ends lost 3 bases and 2 bases respectively, with 11 bases between them. Germline V gene data show CDR1 as SGDLS and CDR2 as YYNGEE. DNA for the CDR3: TGTGCCAGCAGCGGAAGGACAGTTAACACTGAAGCTTTCTTT. Protein: CASSGRTVNTEAFF.

This clone was seen only once. V usage is TRBV19 and J usage is TRBJ2-6; D is possibly TRBD1 (6 bases). Per germline, CDR1 LNHDA and CDR2 SQIVND (reference sequence). This CDR3 region has 14 residues. Trimming took 7 bases from V and 3 from J, leaving 10 bases between them. CDR3: CASMGAGGANVLTF. CDR3 nucleotides: TGTGCCAGTATGGGGGCAGGTGGGGCCAACGTCCTGACTTTC.

The J gene is TRBJ2-1, the V gene TRBV9, with TRBD2 matching over 13 bases. Germline CDR1 SGDLS, CDR2 YYNGEE. The CDR3 consists of 15 residues. Trimming took 5 bases from V and 2 from J; bases not matched to a gene: 1. CDR3: CASRGTSGTYNEQFF. In nucleotides, the CDR3 is TGTGCCAGCAGGGGGACTAGCGGGACCTACAATGAGCAGTTCTTC.

The J gene is TRBJ2-1, the V gene TRBV19; D uncertain. The CDR3 consists of 13 residues. The ends were cut back, 3 bases at V and 5 bases at J, with 8 bases in the middle. CDR1 LNHDA and CDR2 SQIVND come from the germline V gene (reference sequence). CDR3 in amino acids: CASSIEQNNEQFF. CDR3 in DNA: TGTGCCAGTAGTATTGAACAGAACAATGAGCAGTTCTTC.

J is TRBJ1-3 and V is TRBV6-5, with D perhaps matching TRBD1 (6 bases). The germline V and J ends were trimmed by 3 bases and 3 bases, with 12 bases remaining between them. Germline V lookup: CDR1 MNHEY, CDR2 SVGAGI. The CDR3 totals 15 residues. CDR3 bases: TGTGCCAGCAGTTATGGGCAGGGGTATGGAAACACCATATATTTT. Encoded protein: CASSYGQGYGNTIYF.

The V call is TRBV2, the J call TRBJ2-7, with no clear D. This CDR3 is 11 amino acids long. Germline CDR1 SNHLY, CDR2 FYNNEI. V lost 4 bases, J lost 1 base, and 2 bases lay in between. The CDR3 loop reads CASSVSYEQYF. CDR3 DNA sequence: TGTGCCAGCAGTGTGTCCTACGAGCAGTACTTC. Together with reference TRBV2 and TRBJ2-7, the CDR3 gives the full variable domain: EPEVTQTPSHQVTQMGQEVILRCVPISNHLYFYWYRQILGQKVEFLVSFYNNEISEKSEIFDDQFSVERPDGSNFTLKIRSTKLEDSAMYFCASSVSYEQYFGPGTRLTVT.

This chain joins TRBV4-1 and TRBJ2-7; no firm D call. Germline CDR1 is MGHRA and CDR2 is YSYEKL. Trimming took off 4 bases at V and 0 bases at J, with 13 bases between the two ends. There are 15 residues in the CDR3. DNA for the CDR3: TGCGCCAGCAGCCCGGTCAGCCCTTTCTCCTACGAGCAGTACTTC. Its protein product is CASSPVSPFSYEQYF.

This sequence joins TRBV11-2 and TRBJ2-5; D might be TRBD2 (7 bases). CDR1 and CDR2 from the germline V gene are SGHAT and FQNNGV. There are 16 residues in the CDR3. V dropped 5 bases and J dropped 3 bases, with 19 bases sitting between them. The CDR3 region is CASSRISPGGEETQYF. For the CDR3, the DNA is TGTGCCAGCAGCCGGATCTCACCGGGGGGCGAAGAGACCCAGTACTTC.

The chain couples TRBV19 to TRBJ2-1; either TRBD1 or TRBD2 may fit D (5 bases each). Germline CDR1 is LNHDA and CDR2 is SQIVND (reference sequence). The CDR3 spans 15 residues. With 3 bases removed from V and 3 bases from J, the gap between germline ends came to 12 bases. The chain's CDR3 is CASSMVRGGYNEQFF. The CDR3 nucleotides read TGTGCCAGTAGTATGGTGCGTGGGGGCTACAATGAGCAGTTCTTC.

The genes are TRBV10-2 and TRBJ2-3, with 8 bases that match TRBD2. The CDR3 sequence is 16 residues long. CDR1 WSHSY and CDR2 SAAADI come from the germline V gene. The V and J ends lost 2 bases and 1 base, in that order; junction bases with no gene match: 5. The CDR3 DNA reads TGCGCCAGCAGTGAGGTGGCGGGGGGACGCACAGATACGCAGTATTTT. As protein: CASSEVAGGRTDTQYF.

The chain uses TRBV4-3 and TRBJ1-1, with D hard to call. Germline loops: CDR1 LGHNA, CDR2 YSLEER. V dropped 1 base and J dropped 3 bases, with 27 bases sitting between them. The CDR3 totals 20 residues. This chain's CDR3 is CASSQGLALGPETVDTEAFF. DNA of the CDR3: TGCGCCAGCAGCCAAGGGTTAGCGCTTGGTCCCGAAACTGTGGACACTGAAGCTTTCTTT.

The chain joins TRBV5-4 to TRBJ2-1; 8 nucleotides agree with TRBD2. J lost 8 bases, V lost 1 base, and 8 bases had no gene match. Per the germline V gene, CDR1 is SGHNT and CDR2 is YYREEE (reference sequence). The CDR3 is made up of 15 amino acids. Written as DNA, the CDR3 is TGTGCCAGCAGCTTGCGGCTAGCGGGCCGAGATGAGCAGTTCTTC. It is translated as CASSLRLAGRDEQFF.

The chain has TRBV5-6 and TRBJ2-7; D is unclear. The CDR3 contains 16 residues. CDR1 is SGHDT, CDR2 YYEEEE, per germline. V was clipped by 0 bases and J by 5 bases, with 18 bases between them. CDR3 DNA: TGTGCCAGCAGCTTGGAAGTTGGCACCCTGAAGAACGAGCAGTACTTC. The encoded protein is CASSLEVGTLKNEQYF.

V usage is TRBV7-6 and J usage is TRBJ2-7; D may be TRBD2 (5 bases). The CDR3 has 14 amino acids. V shed 5 bases and J shed 0 bases, with 11 bases lying between them. The germline CDR1 and CDR2 sequences are SGHVS and FNYEAQ. CDR3 sequence: CASSRELSSYEQYF. The CDR3 DNA reads as TGTGCCAGCAGCCGGGAACTTAGCTCCTACGAGCAGTACTTC.

This chain joins TRBV5-1 and TRBJ2-7, with D hard to call. The length of the CDR3 is 13 residues. Germline V gene data show CDR1 as SGHRS and CDR2 as YFSETQ. V was cut by 2 bases and J by 2 bases, with 8 bases left in between. Here the CDR3 reads CASSFNYPYEQYF. CDR3 in DNA: TGCGCCAGCAGCTTCAACTATCCCTACGAGCAGTACTTC. Complete variable domain (other parts from reference TRBV5-1 and TRBJ2-7): KAGVTQTPRYLIKTRGQQVTLSCSPISGHRSVSWYQQTPGQGLQFLFEYFSETQRNKGNFPGRFSGRQFSNSRSEMNVSTLELGDSALYLCASSFNYPYEQYFGPGTRLTVT.

V is TRBV10-3 and J is TRBJ2-7; weak D call: TRBD1 (5 bases). This CDR3 contains 13 residues. V was cut by 0 bases and J by 4 bases, with 7 bases left in between. CDR1 and CDR2 from the germline V gene are ENHRY and SYGVKD. The CDR3 region is CAISESAGYEQYF. The CDR3 DNA reads TGTGCCATCAGTGAGTCTGCAGGGTACGAGCAGTACTTC.

This chain joins TRBV7-8 and TRBJ2-7; TRBD1 might be the D (6 bases). This CDR3 is built from 18 residues. Germline values: CDR1 SGHVS, CDR2 FQNEAQ. V lost 5 bases and J lost 4, with 27 bases in between. DNA of the CDR3: TGTGCCAGCAGCCCCGATGTCGGGTTTCGAGGCAGGGGTTACGAGCAGTACTTC. Amino acid sequence: CASSPDVGFRGRGYEQYF.

The J gene is TRBJ2-1, the V gene TRBV9; 10 bases are shared with TRBD1. The CDR3 has 19 amino acids. J was trimmed by 7 bases and V by 1 base; bases with no gene match: 17. The V gene's germline CDR1 is SGDLS and CDR2 YYNGEE. DNA for the CDR3: TGTGCCAGCAGCGTAATCTCGTGGCTTGCGACAGGGGGCGCGAATGAGCAGTTCTTC. It encodes CASSVISWLATGGANEQFF.

This clone has only one observation. The genes are TRBV5-1 and TRBJ2-7; the D gene is possibly TRBD1 (6 bases). The germline V and J ends were trimmed by 3 bases and 3 bases, with 13 bases remaining between them. The length of the CDR3 is 14 residues. Germline V gene lookup returns CDR1 SGHRS and CDR2 YFSETQ. CDR3 residues: CASSWTLTGYEQYF. The DNA of the CDR3 is TGCGCCAGCAGCTGGACTCTGACAGGCTACGAGCAGTACTTC.

V gene TRBV5-1 combines with J gene TRBJ1-1; D may be TRBD1 (5 bases). Germline CDR1 reads SGHRS; CDR2 reads YFSETQ. The CDR3 sequence is 11 residues long. The V end lost 4 bases, the J end lost 8 bases, and 9 bases lay between the germline ends. CDR3: CASSPGTEAFF. CDR3 nucleotides: TGCGCCAGCAGCCCAGGGACCGAAGCTTTCTTT.

The gene calls are TRBV14 and TRBJ1-5; 10 bases fit TRBD1. Germline V CDR1 and CDR2: SGHDN, FVKESK. J lost 6 bases, V lost 5 bases, and 7 bases had no gene match. The CDR3 totals 15 residues. For the CDR3, the DNA is TGTGCCAGCAGCTATAGGACAGGGGGGGTTCAGCCCCAGCATTTT. Its protein is CASSYRTGGVQPQHF.